A selection of T cell receptor beta chains follows, all from one sample in a study of T cells in Graves' hyperthyroidism and ophthalmopathy. TCRdb ran MiXCR on the multiplex PCR reads and lists one entry per CDR3 protein. This sample yields under 300,000 distinct CDR3 sequences, of which approximately 20% are seen a single time; 50% to 75% belongs to the top ten. Sequencing was performed on blood. These receptors came from a man aged 30 to 39 with Graves' ophthalmopathy. The CDR3 runs from the conserved cysteine through the conserved F or W. D genes are given only for firm matches. A row's size may be missing; if present it is once, few, many or a size class.

V gene,clone size,D gene,J gene,CDR3 protein,CDR3 DNA
TRBV19,many,TRBD1,TRBJ1-5,CASSMRGHDQPQHF,TGTGCCAGTAGTATGAGGGGGCATGATCAGCCCCAGCATTTT
TRBV3-1,many,TRBD2,TRBJ2-2,CASSQASGTGELFF,TGTGCCAGCAGCCAGGCTAGCGGGACCGGGGAGCTGTTTTTT
TRBV28,many,TRBD1,TRBJ1-1,CASSLTGGTEAFF,TGTGCCAGCAGTTTGACAGGGGGCACTGAAGCTTTCTTT
TRBV20-1,few,TRBD1,TRBJ1-1,CSARDRGQGFTEAFF,TGCAGTGCTAGAGATCGGGGACAGGGTTTCACTGAAGCTTTCTTT
TRBV11-2,NA,NA,TRBJ1-6,CASRKRDTAFMDSPLHF,TGTGCCAGCAGAAAACGGGACACAGCTTTTATGGACTCACCCCTCCACTTT
TRBV7-9,few,NA,TRBJ2-5,CASTSSWHQETQYF,TGTGCCAGCACCTCCTCTTGGCACCAAGAGACCCAGTACTTC
TRBV11-2,many,TRBD1,TRBJ2-7,CASSLVLGQGTQAEYEQYF,TGTGCCAGCAGCTTAGTACTGGGACAGGGCACTCAGGCTGAGTACGAGCAGTACTTC
TRBV7-8,few,TRBD2,TRBJ2-4,CASSSLSGRESKNIQYF,TGTGCCAGCAGCTCACTTAGCGGGAGGGAGTCCAAAAACATTCAGTACTTC
TRBV12-3/TRBV12-4,few,TRBD2,TRBJ2-5,CASSLLAGPQETQYF,TGTGCCAGCAGTTTACTAGCGGGGCCACAAGAGACCCAGTACTTC
TRBV28,NA,NA,TRBJ1-1,CASSSAGGLNTEAFF,TGTGCCAGCAGCTCCGCGGGGGGGCTGAACACTGAAGCTTTCTTT
TRBV11-2,few,NA,TRBJ2-7,CASKPDRRTYEQYF,TGTGCCAGCAAACCAGACAGGAGAACCTACGAGCAGTACTTC
TRBV29-1,NA,NA,TRBJ1-2,CSVVRSGEGYGYTF,TGCAGCGTTGTTAGGTCAGGGGAGGGCTATGGCTACACCTTC
TRBV28,NA,NA,TRBJ2-7,CASRGLRAYEQYF,TGTGCCAGCAGGGGACTCCGAGCCTACGAGCAGTACTTC
TRBV19,NA,NA,TRBJ2-7,CASRGVGESDSYEQYF,TGTGCCAGTAGAGGGGTCGGGGAAAGCGACTCCTACGAGCAGTACTTC
TRBV3-1,many,NA,TRBJ2-3,CASSSNPYLIDTQYF,TGTGCCAGCAGCAGTAACCCATACCTAATAGATACGCAGTATTTT
TRBV28,NA,NA,TRBJ2-5,CASRGTPGETQYF,TGTGCCAGCAGGGGGACCCCGGGGGAGACCCAGTACTTC
TRBV2,many,NA,TRBJ2-7,CASSDPAGQSYEQYF,TGTGCCAGCAGTGACCCCGCGGGACAGTCCTACGAGCAGTACTTC
TRBV6-1,few,TRBD2,TRBJ2-3,CAGAGGFGTDTQYF,TGTGCCGGTGCGGGAGGCTTTGGCACAGATACGCAGTATTTT
TRBV7-9,NA,NA,TRBJ2-5,CASSLVRTETQYF,TGTGCCAGCAGCTTAGTGAGGACGGAGACCCAGTACTTC
TRBV10-3,NA,TRBD2,TRBJ2-1,CATQLILAREQFF,TGTGCCACTCAACTTATACTAGCGAGGGAGCAGTTCTTC
TRBV20-1,few,TRBD2,TRBJ2-3,CSASGAGTTDTQYF,TGCAGTGCCTCGGGAGCGGGGACCACAGATACGCAGTATTTT
TRBV7-9,few,NA,TRBJ2-1,CASSSLAWSYNEQFF,TGTGCCAGCAGCTCTCTAGCGTGGTCCTACAATGAGCAGTTCTTC
TRBV30,NA,NA,TRBJ2-7,CAWSVPGMGSEQYF,TGTGCCTGGAGTGTACCAGGTATGGGGTCCGAGCAGTACTTC
TRBV18,NA,NA,TRBJ1-5,CASSPPGQQSNQPQHF,TGTGCCAGCTCACCACCGGGACAACAAAGCAATCAGCCCCAGCATTTT
TRBV11-2,many,NA,TRBJ2-1,CASSLGLGGTYNEQFF,TGTGCCAGCAGCTTAGGACTCGGGGGAACCTACAATGAGCAGTTCTTC
TRBV30,few,NA,TRBJ1-2,CAWSGFTRTPDGYTF,TGTGCCTGGAGTGGGTTCACTCGGACGCCGGATGGCTACACCTTC
TRBV11-2,many,TRBD2,TRBJ2-3,CASSLSPGLAGLDTQYF,TGTGCCAGCAGCCTATCCCCGGGACTAGCGGGACTAGATACGCAGTATTTT
TRBV2,NA,NA,TRBJ2-5,CASSGGVQETQYF,TGTGCCAGCAGTGGGGGGGTACAAGAGACCCAGTACTTC
TRBV2,many,NA,TRBJ1-2,CASGERQSNYGYTF,TGTGCCAGCGGGGAGAGACAGTCTAACTATGGCTACACCTTC
TRBV20-1,many,TRBD2,TRBJ2-3,CSAREGEGLAGFTDTQYF,TGCAGTGCTAGAGAGGGGGAGGGACTAGCGGGATTCACAGATACGCAGTATTTT
TRBV25-1,once,NA,TRBJ2-7,CASSPTGYGGQYF,TGTGCCAGCAGTCCGACGGGGTACGGGGGGCAGTACTTC
TRBV6-1,NA,TRBD2,TRBJ2-7,CASSEASGAPYEQYF,TGTGCCAGCAGTGAAGCTAGCGGGGCACCTTACGAGCAGTACTTC
TRBV12-3/TRBV12-4,NA,TRBD2,TRBJ2-5,CASSLEEGAGEQETQYF,TGTGCCAGCAGTTTAGAGGAGGGAGCGGGAGAGCAAGAGACCCAGTACTTC
TRBV3-1,many,NA,TRBJ1-1,CASSASVNTEAFF,TGTGCCAGCAGCGCTTCGGTGAACACTGAAGCTTTCTTT
TRBV29-1,few,NA,TRBJ2-1,CSVVPGGNEQFF,TGCAGCGTTGTCCCCGGGGGCAATGAGCAGTTCTTC